The source of this T cell receptor (beta chain) is a study of blood T cells in healthy people across ages (dated by TCRdb to about 2015). A note on the overall study: In model experiments, roughly one uniquely barcoded TCR beta cDNA molecule per two T cells was captured by template switching. Using deep sequencing normalized with unique cDNA molecular identifiers, the study measured how TCR beta repertoire diversity changes with age. For two donors (one aged 18 to 30 and one aged 80 or older), the study analyzed two additional independent replicas of 1 million unique cDNA reads from the same blood draw. Four age groups were formed from the donors: young (average approximately 15 years), middle-aged (approximately 39), aged (over 55) and long-lived (around 80). The full study reports these points: Bulk unsorted PBMC profiling prevented conclusive comparison of naive and antigen-experienced compartments. There was a strong correlation between observed TCR beta diversity and the percentage of naive T cells measured by flow cytometry. Observed TCR beta diversity per million T cells fell roughly linearly with age, and a significant reduction was already apparent by age around 40. The CMV infection status of donors was not known, potentially confounding age-related changes in expanded clonotypes. Estimates of total diversity from one million sequenced T cells were regarded as lower bounds and underestimates. Compared with the aged group, the long-lived group had more naive CD4+ T cells, fewer expanded clones and increased TCR diversity, a pattern suggesting age selection.

This clonotype was seen a few times. Its antigen is not yet known. The input lacks base qualities; no much larger clone sits a single base away. The library relied on 5' RACE. The sequencing machine was an Illumina HiSeq 2500. A second PCR of roughly 7 to 12 cycles was run with a J-beta primer mix and a sample-barcoded 5' primer. A unique molecular identifier was introduced onto each TCR beta cDNA molecule by a template-switch 5' adaptor carrying 12 random nucleotides. Each sample yielded at least 2.5 million CDR3-containing paired-end reads. First-strand cDNA was synthesized from all RNA with the Mint cDNA synthesis kit, primed by a TRBC-specific oligonucleotide. After uracil-DNA glycosylase treatment, a first 18-cycle PCR used universal primers M1SS and BC2_uni_R on all cDNA. As for the original processing: Normalization of each sample was performed by random selection of 1 million high-quality reads, each carrying a distinct molecular identifier. Instead of being binned into consensus sequences, reads that shared molecular identifiers were thrown out. MiTCR, run with a Q25 quality threshold and the strictest error-elimination algorithm, handled CDR3 identification, clonotype clustering and error correction. A nonparametric unseen species model with Euler transformation was used to estimate lower-bound total TCR beta diversity. In TCRdb, the public reads were trimmed at Q25 with fastp and aligned with MiXCR, with productive beta chains retained. A single entry per CDR3 protein holds the most common genes and DNA from its merged rows. In this record, the V and J calls reflect TCRdb's handling and not the investigators' own analysis. The sample profile shows about 930,000 distinct CDR3 sequences; 25% to 35% of them were found once. The top ten clonotypes cover roughly 10% of the sample.

As encoded in the germline V gene, CDR1 is MDHEN while CDR2 is SYDVKM. The CDR3 contains 12 residues, cysteine and phenylalanine counted. Only the CDR3 region is kept as DNA, spanning 36 bases read in frame from base 1. Trimming takes 2 bases from V and 7 bases from J, and the germline ends sit 5 bases apart. Donors were 39 systemically healthy Caucasian individuals from Russia aged roughly 6 to 100 years. Approximately 9.3 milliliters of peripheral blood were drawn from each donor into EDTA-treated Vacutainer tubes. Ficoll-Paque density-gradient centrifugation was used to isolate PBMCs, with at least 6 million per sample. Total RNA, at least 6 micrograms per sample, was extracted from PBMCs with Trizol reagent. Naive CD45RAhigh/CD27high T cell percentages were measured by flow cytometry on a PBMC aliquot from every donor. This sample was shared with a second study, whose subject was T cells of mothers and their children. The second investigation adds: Nine systemically healthy Caucasian individuals, comprising three mothers and their six children, were included as donors. cDNA synthesis consumed the entire amount of extracted RNA, loaded at around 1.4 ug RNA in each 15 ul reaction. In the second PCR, the M1S primer introduced both the sample barcodes and 2-4 random nucleotides. Over 8 million TCR beta CDR3 reads were obtained for each mother, and around 3 million reads were obtained for each child. Thymic selection similarly shapes TCR recombination output in related and unrelated pairs, with minor effect from inherited differences. Related mother-child pairs always showed normalized repertoire overlap that was slightly higher than in unrelated mother-child pairs, though the difference was never significant. Persistent microchimeric T cell clones were not detected, at a sensitivity of around 100 clones per million clonotypes. The study used deep NGS to compare TCR beta repertoires of mothers and children, seeking features distinguishing related mother-child pairs from unrelated individuals. Mothers averaged roughly 40 +/- 4 years of age and children averaged about 10 +/- 4 years. After adapter ligation was performed with NEBNext reagents, the libraries were sequenced on an Illumina HiSeq 2000 with 100+100 nt paired-end reads. To prevent cross-contamination, the mother and child libraries were prepared a month apart and were sequenced in separate runs. For each donor, somewhere between about 450,000 and 2,000,000 distinct TCR beta clonotypes were identified. Naive TCR beta clonotypes were estimated from low-frequency clonotypes matched to each donor's FACS-determined naive share, without sorting.

Sequenced sample: blood. The source is a middle-aged woman in good health. This chain is built from TRBV28 and TRBJ1-4; the D gene assignment is ambiguous. The base sequence is TGTGCCAGCAGTTTAGGGCTTGAAAAACTGTTTTTT. The translation is CASSLGLEKLFF.